The rows below give T cell receptor beta chains drawn from one sample of a study of early T cells in non-severe SARS-CoV-2 infection. TCRdb redid the calling of the 5' RACE reads with MiXCR, one entry per CDR3 protein. This sample yields 71,000 or so distinct CDR3 sequences, of which roughly an eighth are seen a single time; over 11% belongs to the top ten. The sequencing sample was made of whole blood. These receptors were collected from an adult who was a healthcare worker with PCR-confirmed SARS-CoV-2 infection or an uninfected control (not recorded which). Both conserved end residues are part of each CDR3. D genes are given only for firm matches. Clone size is stated in some rows and not others, as once, few, many or a class when expanded.

clone size | J gene | CDR3 length | D gene | V gene | CDR3 DNA | CDR3 protein
- | TRBJ1-2 | 10 | - | TRBV19 | TGTGCCAGCGGGTTAATTGGCTACACCTTC | CASGLIGYTF
- | TRBJ2-5 | 15 | - | TRBV7-2 | TGTGCCAGCAGCCCTGGGGGGACAGTACAAGAGACCCAGTACTTC | CASSPGGTVQETQYF
- | TRBJ2-3 | 15 | TRBD1 | TRBV19 | TGTGCCAGTAGTATTGGAGGACAGGACACAGATACGCAGTATTTT | CASSIGGQDTDTQYF
few | TRBJ2-5 | 13 | - | TRBV20-1 | TGCAGTGCCCGCCCGAAACGCCAAGAGACCCAGTACTTC | CSARPKRQETQYF
few | TRBJ1-1 | 13 | - | TRBV9 | TGTGCCAGCAGCGTAGAGGGGTACACTGAAGCTTTCTTT | CASSVEGYTEAFF
few | TRBJ2-7 | 13 | - | TRBV7-2 | TGTGCCAGCAGACCCGGGGGCTCCTACGAGCAGTACTTC | CASRPGGSYEQYF
- | TRBJ2-5 | 14 | - | TRBV28 | TGTGCCAGCAGTGCCGGGACTCTCAAAGAGACCCAGTACTTC | CASSAGTLKETQYF
few | TRBJ1-5 | 14 | - | TRBV7-9 | TGTGCCAGCAGCTTATCGACGGGGAATCAGCCCCAGCATTTT | CASSLSTGNQPQHF
- | TRBJ1-1 | 11 | TRBD1 | TRBV29-1 | TGCAGCGTTAACAGGGGGCTGGAGGCTTTCTTT | CSVNRGLEAFF
- | TRBJ1-4 | 12 | TRBD1 | TRBV2 | TGTGCCAGAGGGGGCCTTAATGAAAAACTGTTTTTT | CARGGLNEKLFF
few | TRBJ1-1 | 17 | - | TRBV28 | TGTGCCAGCAGTCAGCACAGGGACTCACTCCCGAACACTGAAGCTTTCTTT | CASSQHRDSLPNTEAFF
- | TRBJ2-2 | 14 | - | TRBV2 | TGTGCCAGCAGCCCTCCAAAGAACACCGGGGAGCTGTTTTTT | CASSPPKNTGELFF
- | TRBJ1-6 | 14 | - | TRBV9 | TGTGCCAGCAGCGCCGCTCAGTATAATTCACCCCTCCACTTT | CASSAAQYNSPLHF
- | TRBJ2-4 | 17 | TRBD1 | TRBV4-2 | TGTGCCAGCAGCCAAGCAAACCCCCCGGACAGGGAAAACATTCAGTACTTC | CASSQANPPDRENIQYF
few | TRBJ1-4 | 15 | - | TRBV27 | TGTGCCAGCAGCCTAACGGATGCAACTAATGAAAAACTGTTTTTT | CASSLTDATNEKLFF